The present T cell receptor (beta chain) was sequenced within a study of beta chain features in type 1 diabetes. Expressed TCRB transcripts got sequenced, as all isolated RNA was reverse transcribed. Sequenced by immunoSEQ multiplex PCR; TCRdb stores in-frame clones only, minus some. The sample lists hundreds of thousands of clones, less than 15% occurring once. The CDR3 has 16 amino acids. Germline CDR1 LGHNA, CDR2 YNFKEQ. Trimming took 5 bases from V and 6 from J, leaving 22 bases between them. The chain joins TRBV4-2 to TRBJ1-1; maybe TRBD1 (6 bases). The sequenced sample was central memory CD4+ T cells from blood. This TCR came from a man between 25 and 39 years old in good health. CDR3 sequence reads: CASSTTGRHYKAEAFF. As DNA, the CDR3 is TGTGCCAGCAGCACTACAGGGCGCCACTATAAGGCTGAAGCTTTCTTT.